The 24 T cell receptor beta chains below come from one sample, sequenced in a study of T cells in women clearing cervical HPV infection. Libraries were prepared by immunoSEQ multiplex PCR; TCRdb keeps only in-frame clonotypes and omits some of them. This listing includes around 31,000 clones. Sequencing was carried out using blood buffy coat. The receptor set was obtained from a woman between 18 and 70 years old with a cervical HPV16 infection that either progressed to CIN3+ or cleared (not recorded which).

Concerning this clone: The CDR3 end lies 3 residues beyond the end of the read and is filled in from the germline J gene. The rearrangement uses TRBV14 and TRBJ2-1; 8 bases align to TRBD1. The CDR3 sequence is 15 residues long. Germline CDR1 SGHDN, CDR2 FVKESK. V shed 6 bases, J shed 6 bases, and the junction held 10 bases outside the gene matches. The CDR3 bases that were read are TGTGCCAGCAGGCTTTCCGGGACAGGCTCCAATGAG. Its protein is CASRLSGTGSNE. The CDR3 in full is CASRLSGTGSNEQFF.

Concerning this clone: The CDR3 extends 3 residues past the end of the read, so its final part is completed from the germline J gene. The rearrangement uses TRBV19 and TRBJ2-2; 10 bases match TRBD1. The CDR3 has 16 residues. Per germline, CDR1 LNHDA and CDR2 SQIVND (reference sequence). CDR3 amino acids: CASSPDRGKYNSPLFF. Partial CDR3 DNA: TGTGCCAGTAGCCCGGACAGGGGGAAATATAATTCACCG.

Of note for this clone: The read halts 3 residues ahead of the CDR3 end, with the missing end drawn from the germline J gene. The rearrangement links TRBV5-1 to TRBJ2-5; D unresolved. CDR1 and CDR2 from the germline V gene are SGHRS and YFSETQ. V lost 0 bases and J lost 4, with 10 bases in between. The CDR3 is 14 residues long. Partial CDR3 DNA: TGCGCCAGCAGCTTGGAGATAGCATCAGAGACC. Translating it yields CASSLEIASET. The entire CDR3 reads CASSLEIASETQYF.

CDR3 bases read: TGTGCCAGCAATACAGGGTACGGTTCACCC. Encoded protein: CASNTGYGSP. The full CDR3 protein reads CASNTGYGSPLHF. This chain joins TRBV28 and TRBJ1-6, with D maybe TRBD1 (6 bases). Read sequence stops 3 residues before the CDR3 end, and the germline J gene provides the missing end. Per the germline V gene, CDR1 is MDHEN and CDR2 is SYDVKM. The CDR3 consists of 13 residues. The V and J ends lost 7 bases and 9 bases respectively, with 13 bases between them.

About this clone: The read terminates 3 residues ahead of where the CDR3 ends, so the germline J gene completes it. The chain has TRBV20-1 and TRBJ2-5; perhaps TRBD1 as D (6 bases). Trimming cost V 0 bases and J 1 base, with 9 bases left between them. Per germline, CDR1 DFQATT and CDR2 SNEGSKA (reference sequence). This CDR3 is built from 14 residues. CDR3 residues: CSARDWTAQETQYF. The DNA read from the CDR3 is TGCAGTGCTAGAGATTGGACAGCCCAAGAGACC.

The DNA read from the CDR3 is TGTGCCAGCAGCCCTCAATGGACCTTAACTAGTTCCGAG. This translates into CASSPQWTLTSSE. The complete CDR3 reads CASSPQWTLTSSEQYF. V gene TRBV14 combines with J gene TRBJ2-7; D may be TRBD2 (5 bases). The CDR3 end falls 3 residues outside the read, so it is completed with the germline J gene. The germline gives CDR1 SGHDN, CDR2 FVKESK. V was trimmed by 4 bases and J by 6 bases, leaving 22 bases between them. The CDR3 consists of 16 residues.

In regard to this clone: Compared with germline, one end of the junction differs, possibly owing to a read error. Read coverage stops 3 residues before the CDR3 terminus; the germline J gene supplies the remainder. This sequence joins TRBV4-2 and TRBJ1-5; tentatively, D is TRBD1 (6 bases). The CDR3 sequence is 15 residues long. Per the germline V gene, CDR1 is LGHNA and CDR2 is YNFKEQ. CDR3: CASSQDLQGNQPQHF. CDR3 DNA, as far as it was read: TGTGCCAGCAGCCAAGATCTACAGGGCAACCAGCCC.

Details on this clone: Coverage ceases 3 residues before the CDR3 finishes, and the germline J gene fills in the end. The V call is TRBV5-4, the J call TRBJ2-2, with D possibly matching TRBD1 (5 bases). The CDR3 runs 16 residues. In germline, CDR1 is SGHNT, CDR2 YYREEE (reference sequence). The CDR3 is CASSSGPQGDNSPLFF. The sequenced part of the CDR3 DNA is TGTGCCAGCAGCTCAGGACCTCAGGGCGATAATTCACCG. Looking up the rest from reference TRBV5-4 and TRBJ2-2 gives the full variable domain: ETGVTQSPTHLIKTRGQQVTLRCSSQSGHNTVSWYQQALGQGPQFIFQYYREEENGRGNFPPRFSGLQFPNYSSELNVNALELDDSALYLCASSSGPQGDNSPLFFGEGSRLTVL.

Worth noting for this clone: The read stops 3 residues short of the end of the CDR3; the missing end is completed from the germline J gene. The genes are TRBV18 and TRBJ1-1; a weak D match, TRBD1 (5 bases). This CDR3 spans 14 amino acids. Germline CDR1 is KGHSH and CDR2 is LQKENI. The CDR3 bases that were read are TGTGCCAGCTCACCAAGGACACTTCAAGAGACA. This sequence encodes CASSPRTLQET. The full CDR3 reads CASSPRTLQETAFF.

With respect to this clone: With the read ending 3 residues before the CDR3 end, the germline J gene is used to fill in that end. This chain joins TRBV18 and TRBJ1-2; TRBD1 agrees at 7 bases. Per germline, CDR1 KGHSH and CDR2 LQKENI. This CDR3 has 16 residues. CDR3 DNA, as far as it was read: TGTGCCAGCTCACCACCGGTGGGACAGCTATACTACGAC. Its translation is CASSPPVGQLYYD. The entire CDR3 reads CASSPPVGQLYYDYTF.

Notes on this clone: The CDR3 end is not reached by the read, which stops 3 residues before it; the germline J gene fills it in. The chain joins TRBV9 to TRBJ2-1, with 8 bases that match TRBD2. The CDR3 covers 16 residues. V gave up 4 bases and J gave up 5 bases; unmatched junction bases: 11. The germline V gene has CDR1 SGDLS and CDR2 YYNGEE. CDR3 DNA, as far as it was read: TGTGCCAGCAGCCTCACCCCCAGCGGGGGACACAATGAG. This encodes CASSLTPSGGHNE. The full CDR3 protein is CASSLTPSGGHNEQFF.

Note on this clone: Sequencing ends 3 residues short of the CDR3 end; the germline J gene provides the rest. The chain combines TRBV20-1 with TRBJ2-5, with D possibly matching TRBD1 (6 bases). This CDR3 has 16 amino acids. Germline V gives CDR1 DFQATT, CDR2 SNEGSKA (reference sequence). V lost 5 bases to trimming and J lost 0 bases, with 19 bases between them. The DNA read from the CDR3 is TGCAGTGCTGCTACAGGGCCGCTTAACAACCAAGAGACC. Translating it yields CSAATGPLNNQET. The CDR3 in full is CSAATGPLNNQETQYF.

On this clone: The read ends 3 residues before the CDR3 terminus; that terminus is restored from the germline J gene. The rearrangement uses TRBV5-1 and TRBJ2-1; the match to TRBD2 covers 9 bases. This CDR3 region has 15 residues. V lost 2 bases and J lost 7; bases outside the gene matches: 7. The V gene's germline CDR1 is SGHRS and CDR2 YFSETQ. CDR3 bases read: TGCGCCAGCAGCTTTGCGGGGGGGGCCTCGAATGAG. This encodes CASSFAGGASNE. The whole CDR3 protein is CASSFAGGASNEQFF.

Comment on this clone: Read coverage stops 3 residues before the CDR3 terminus; the germline J gene supplies the remainder. The J gene is TRBJ2-4, the V gene TRBV5-1; a weak D match, TRBD1 (6 bases). CDR1 SGHRS and CDR2 YFSETQ come from the germline V gene. The length of the CDR3 is 15 residues. The DNA read from the CDR3 is TGCGCCAGCAGCTTGAGGTCAGGGGCCAACTATGGT. Translation gives CASSLRSGANYG. The full CDR3 protein reads CASSLRSGANYGQYF.

Details on this clone: The CDR3 end falls 3 residues outside the read, so it is completed with the germline J gene. The chain uses TRBV7-2 and TRBJ2-1; 14 bases are a match to TRBD2. Germline lookup yields CDR1 SGHTA and CDR2 FQGNSA. The CDR3 is 15 amino acids. The J segment lost 7 bases and the V segment lost 5 bases, leaving 4 bases of the junction unmatched. CDR3 DNA (partial): TGTGCCAGCAGCATGACTAGCGGGGGGGCGAATGAG. Protein product: CASSMTSGGANE. The full CDR3 is CASSMTSGGANEQFF.

Note on this clone: With the read ending 3 residues before the CDR3 end, the germline J gene is used to fill in that end. The gene calls are TRBV7-8 and TRBJ2-7, with 8 bases identical to TRBD1. The CDR3 runs to 15 residues. The germline V gene has CDR1 SGHVS and CDR2 FQNEAQ. Germline trimming cut 1 base from V and 6 bases from J; bases unmatched to any gene: 8. The CDR3 here is CASSLGGTGGSEQYF. Partial CDR3 DNA: TGTGCCAGCAGCTTAGGTGGGACAGGAGGGTCCGAG. The full variable domain, its missing parts supplied by reference TRBV7-8 and TRBJ2-7, is GAGVSQSPRYKVAKRGQDVALRCDPISGHVSLFWYQQALGQGPEFLTYFQNEAQLDKSGLPSDRFFAERPEGSVSTLKIQRTQQEDSAVYLCASSLGGTGGSEQYFGPGTRLTVT.

This clone is labeled medium-sized based on frequency. The CDR3 end lies 3 residues beyond the end of the read and is filled in from the germline J gene. The chain couples TRBV9 to TRBJ2-1; D possibly corresponds to TRBD2 (7 bases). CDR1 and CDR2 from the germline V gene are SGDLS and YYNGEE. The CDR3 is 14 residues long. The V gene lost 1 base and the J gene lost 9 bases, with 14 bases spanning the gap. Partial CDR3 DNA: TGTGCCAGCAGCGTACGGGGAGGGGACATTGAG. Protein: CASSVRGGDIE. The whole CDR3 protein reads CASSVRGGDIEQFF.

With respect to this clone: The sequenced fragment ends 3 residues before the CDR3 boundary, so the rest is inferred from the germline J gene. The genes are TRBV5-1 and TRBJ1-4; 9 bases are shared with TRBD1. Germline V gene data show CDR1 as SGHRS and CDR2 as YFSETQ. Losses at the gene ends were 0 bases for V and 8 bases for J; bases not matched to a gene: 5. This CDR3 is built from 15 residues. CDR3 DNA, as far as it was read: TGCGCCAGCAGCTTGGGGGACAGGGATCAGGAAAAA. As protein: CASSLGDRDQEK. The complete CDR3 sequence is CASSLGDRDQEKLFF.

Note on this clone: The read comes to an end 3 residues before the CDR3 does, leaving the germline J gene to fill in the end. The chain recombines TRBV6-2 or TRBV6-3 with TRBJ2-5; TRBD2 aligns across 9 bases. The V gene's germline CDR1 is MNHEY and CDR2 SVGEGT. This CDR3 has 14 amino acids. Unmatched junction bases numbered 5, after V lost 2 bases and J lost 7 bases. The CDR3 protein is CASSYGGGGGTQYF. The sequenced part of the CDR3 DNA is TGTGCCAGCAGTTACGGCGGGGGGGGAGGGACC.

Details on this clone: The CDR3 is cut off 3 residues early in the read; its end comes from the germline J gene. The chain combines TRBV23-1 with TRBJ1-6; 8 bases agree with TRBD1. TRBV23-1 is an open reading frame, and its role is uncertain. The CDR3 is 17 residues long. J was trimmed by 7 bases and V by 8 bases; bases with no gene match: 16. The CDR3 protein is CASERDRRALYNSPLHF. The covered CDR3 bases are TGCGCCAGCGAACGGGACAGGCGGGCCTTATACAATTCACCC.

A remark on this clone: The read comes to an end 3 residues before the CDR3 does, leaving the germline J gene to fill in the end. V and J are TRBV7-9 and TRBJ1-2, with a tentative D call TRBD1 (5 bases). CDR3 size: 15 residues. Germline CDR1 reads SEHNR; CDR2 reads FQNEAQ (reference sequence). The CDR3 bases that were read are TGTGCCAGCAGCTTATCACTAGCGGGGGAGGATACC. Translated, it gives CASSLSLAGEDT. The full CDR3 reads CASSLSLAGEDTYTF.

A word on this clone: One junction end disagrees with the germline gene, perhaps due to a read error. Different DNA sequences within this sample yield the same CDR3. The part of the CDR3 DNA that was read is TGTGCCACCGACGGAGGGGGCTACGTCGGTAACACA. Protein product: CATDGGGYVGNT. The entire CDR3 protein is CATDGGGYVGNTIYF. The chain uses TRBV19 and TRBJ1-3; 7 bases map to TRBD1. Read coverage stops 3 residues before the CDR3 terminus; the germline J gene supplies the remainder. Germline CDR1 LNHDA, CDR2 SQIVND (reference sequence). This CDR3 is built from 15 residues.

Comments on this clone: From the germline J gene comes the end of the CDR3, since the read stops 3 residues before it. V is TRBV18 and J is TRBJ2-7, with 7 bases aligning to TRBD1. The CDR3 extends over 14 amino acids. The V gene's germline CDR1 is KGHSH and CDR2 LQKENI. With V trimmed by 1 base and J by 5 bases, 5 bases remained unmatched. The DNA read from the CDR3 is TGTGCCAGCTCACCACGGGTAGGGGGCGACGAG. This gives the protein CASSPRVGGDE. The entire CDR3 reads CASSPRVGGDEQYF.

In the case of this clone: The CDR3 end lies 3 residues beyond the end of the read and is filled in from the germline J gene. V is TRBV20-1 and J is TRBJ2-4, with a weak D call TRBD1 (5 bases). Germline CDR1 reads DFQATT; CDR2 reads SNEGSKA (reference sequence). The CDR3 spans 15 residues. Partial CDR3 DNA: TGCAGTGCCTTAGGGGTAAGGGTGGGCAATCAGCCT. Translated: CSALGVRVGNQP. In full, the CDR3 is CSALGVRVGNQPQYF.